Following are 17 T cell receptor beta chains from one sample sequenced in a study of T cell responses to AZD1222 COVID-19 vaccine. Libraries were prepared by immunoSEQ multiplex PCR; TCRdb keeps only in-frame clonotypes and omits some of them. Of 110,000 to 150,000 clones in the sample, about 92% were seen once. The input for sequencing was peripheral blood, taken on day 0 of AZD1222 vaccination. Receptor source: an adult in good health.

The CDR3 loop reads CAWSSGNTIYF. The CDR3 bases are TGTGCCTGGAGTAGTGGAAACACCATATATTTT. The rearrangement joins TRBV30 to TRBJ1-3; D gene uncertain. From germline, CDR1 is GTSNPN and CDR2 SVGIG (reference sequence). The CDR3 loop spans 11 amino acids. V was pared by 2 bases and J by 3 bases, with 2 bases between.

This clone was detected once. V gene TRBV6-4 combines with J gene TRBJ2-3, with D unclear. The CDR3 totals 17 residues. Germline lookup yields CDR1 MRHNA and CDR2 SNTAGT. The ends were cut back, 3 bases at V and 2 bases at J, with 18 bases in the middle. The CDR3 bases are TGTGCCAGCAGTGAAGCTCCCACGGACCACTACACAGATACGCAGTATTTT. Amino acids: CASSEAPTDHYTDTQYF.

This CDR3 is CASRSETGGLEGEDGYTF. CDR3 DNA: TGTGCCAGCAGATCCGAGACAGGGGGTCTAGAAGGTGAGGATGGCTACACCTTC. This chain joins TRBV7-3 and TRBJ1-2, with TRBD1 matching over 9 bases. The CDR3 consists of 18 residues. Looked up from germline, CDR1 is SGHTA and CDR2 is FQGTGA. The trim removed 6 bases at V and 6 bases at J, leaving 20 bases unmatched.

The chain has TRBV2 and TRBJ1-4; the match to TRBD1 covers 11 bases. The germline gives CDR1 SNHLY, CDR2 FYNNEI. This CDR3 spans 15 amino acids. V gave up 3 bases and J gave up 7 bases; unmatched junction bases: 4. CDR3 sequence reads: CASSEGDRGSEKLFF. CDR3 in DNA: TGTGCCAGCAGTGAGGGGGACAGGGGGAGTGAAAAACTGTTTTTT.

V is TRBV6-5 and J is TRBJ1-1; D possibly corresponds to TRBD1 (6 bases). CDR3 size: 15 residues. Per the germline V gene, CDR1 is MNHEY and CDR2 is SVGAGI. V was trimmed by 2 bases and J by 1 base, leaving 11 bases between them. The CDR3 DNA is TGTGCCAGCAGTTACACCAGGGGCCAGAACACTGAAGCTTTCTTT. Protein product: CASSYTRGQNTEAFF.

In its sample, this clone was seen a few times. The sample has other DNA sequences that encode this CDR3 too. The rearrangement links TRBV30 to TRBJ1-2; D perhaps matches TRBD1 (5 bases). From germline, CDR1 is GTSNPN and CDR2 SVGIG (reference sequence). The CDR3 spans 11 residues. Trimming pared 2 bases from V and 5 bases from J, leaving 6 bases between. CDR3 sequence (DNA): TGTGCCTGGAGTAAGGGGTATGGCTACACCTTC. Translation: CAWSKGYGYTF.

This clone was counted only a few times. The V call is TRBV11-3, the J call TRBJ1-4; no clear D gene. Trimming pared 2 bases from V and 4 bases from J, leaving 8 bases between. CDR1 SGHNT and CDR2 YENEEA come from the germline V gene. This CDR3 region has 14 residues. The CDR3 spells CASSLKGVNEKLFF. The CDR3, as DNA: TGTGCCAGCAGCTTAAAGGGAGTTAATGAAAAACTGTTTTTT.

The rearrangement joins TRBV5-8 to TRBJ2-3, with D unclear. CDR3 length: 14 amino acids. Trimming took off 0 bases at V and 2 bases at J, with 7 bases between the two ends. CDR1 is SGHTS, CDR2 YDEGEE, per germline. CDR3 sequence: CASSLEPYTDTQYF. In nucleotides, the CDR3 is TGTGCCAGCAGCTTGGAACCTTACACAGATACGCAGTATTTT. The whole variable domain, remainder taken from reference TRBV5-8 and TRBJ2-3, is EAGVTQSPTHLIKTRGQQATLRCSPISGHTSVYWYQQALGLGLQFLLWYDEGEERNRGNFPPRFSGRQFPNYSSELNVNALELEDSALYLCASSLEPYTDTQYFGPGTRLTVL.

This chain joins TRBV9 and TRBJ1-5; D call uncertain. The V end was cut by 0 bases, the J end by 6 bases, with 7 bases between. Germline loops: CDR1 SGDLS, CDR2 YYNGEE. The CDR3 spans 13 residues. The CDR3 sequence: CASSVDSGQPQHF. The CDR3 region has the DNA TGTGCCAGCAGCGTAGATAGTGGTCAGCCCCAGCATTTT.

This chain joins TRBV19 and TRBJ2-1, with 8 bases aligning to TRBD2. Per germline, CDR1 LNHDA and CDR2 SQIVND (reference sequence). Germline trimming cut 3 bases from V and 0 bases from J; bases unmatched to any gene: 4. This CDR3 has 16 amino acids. The CDR3 here is CASSIFGGVSYNEQFF. The DNA for the CDR3 is TGTGCCAGTAGTATCTTCGGGGGGGTCTCCTACAATGAGCAGTTCTTC. The full variable domain, with the rest looked up from reference TRBV19 and TRBJ2-1, is DGGITQSPKYLFRKEGQNVTLSCEQNLNHDAMYWYRQDPGQGLRLIYYSQIVNDFQKGDIAEGYSVSREKKESFPLTVTSAQKNPTAFYLCASSIFGGVSYNEQFFGPGTRLTVL.

The rearrangement links TRBV29-1 to TRBJ2-1, with 11 positions matching TRBD2. Germline-derived CDR1 and CDR2 are SQVTM and ANQGSEA. The CDR3 has 14 residues. V shed 4 bases, J shed 3 bases, and the junction held 2 bases outside the gene matches. The CDR3 region has the DNA TGCAGCGTTGGACTAGCGGGGCACTACAATGAGCAGTTCTTC. This translates into CSVGLAGHYNEQFF.

This clone was counted between two and nine times. This chain links TRBV4-2 with TRBJ1-6, with D possibly matching TRBD1 (5 bases). Germline CDR1 is LGHNA and CDR2 is YNFKEQ. The CDR3 loop spans 15 amino acids. Trimming took off 1 base at V and 6 bases at J, with 10 bases between the two ends. CDR3 coding DNA: TGTGCCAGCAGCCAAGGGGGCTTCGGTAATTCACCCCTCCACTTT. Translation gives CASSQGGFGNSPLHF.

This clone was seen once. CDR3 sequence (DNA): TGTGCCAGTAGCCCGTATAGAAAGACTCCCAATTCACCCCTCCACTTT. Protein product: CASSPYRKTPNSPLHF. The V call is TRBV19, the J call TRBJ1-6; D uncertain. Trimming pared 6 bases from V and 7 bases from J, leaving 19 bases between. The CDR3 runs 16 residues. Germline-derived CDR1 and CDR2 are LNHDA and SQIVND (reference sequence).

This sequence joins TRBV19 and TRBJ1-5, with D possibly matching TRBD1 (5 bases). With 6 bases removed from V and 5 bases from J, the gap between germline ends came to 14 bases. The CDR3 is made up of 14 amino acids. CDR1 and CDR2 from the germline V gene are LNHDA and SQIVND (reference sequence). The CDR3 DNA reads as TGTGCCAGTAGCCACCCCGGGGGACATCAGCCCCAGCATTTT. This sequence encodes CASSHPGGHQPQHF.

The chain's CDR3 is CASSPKGSTLSFGANVLTF. DNA for the CDR3: TGTGCCAGCAGCCCTAAAGGATCCACTCTATCTTTTGGGGCCAACGTCCTGACTTTC. The genes are TRBV7-9 and TRBJ2-6; no clear D gene. CDR1 is SEHNR and CDR2 is FQNEAQ in the germline V gene (reference sequence). V was pared by 5 bases and J by 3 bases, with 23 bases between. The length of the CDR3 is 19 residues.

The rearrangement joins TRBV7-9 to TRBJ1-1; D unclear. CDR1 SEHNR and CDR2 FQNEAQ come from the germline V gene (reference sequence). The CDR3 consists of 14 residues. Between the trimmed V and J ends, which lost 0 bases and 4 bases, there was a span of 9 bases. CDR3 residues: CASSLALVGTEAFF. CDR3 coding DNA: TGTGCCAGCAGCTTAGCATTGGTCGGCACTGAAGCTTTCTTT. Full variable domain (rest looked up from reference TRBV7-9 and TRBJ1-1): DTGVSQNPRHKITKRGQNVTFRCDPISEHNRLYWYRQTLGQGPEFLTYFQNEAQLEKSRLLSDRFSAERPKGSFSTLEIQRTEQGDSAMYLCASSLALVGTEAFFGQGTRLTVV.

The V call is TRBV19, the J call TRBJ1-1; no clear D. Germline V lookup: CDR1 LNHDA, CDR2 SQIVND (reference sequence). The CDR3 loop spans 13 amino acids. V gave up 5 bases and J gave up 10 bases, with 17 bases separating them. Here the CDR3 reads CASSPGATWVAFF. CDR3 bases: TGTGCCAGTAGTCCAGGCGCCACGTGGGTAGCTTTCTTT. Looking up the rest from reference TRBV19 and TRBJ1-1 gives the full variable domain: DGGITQSPKYLFRKEGQNVTLSCEQNLNHDAMYWYRQDPGQGLRLIYYSQIVNDFQKGDIAEGYSVSREKKESFPLTVTSAQKNPTAFYLCASSPGATWVAFFGQGTRLTVV.